The 27 T cell receptor beta chains reported below all come from one sample, sequenced in a study of cytomegalovirus exposure and HLA in healthy donors. The study ran its PCR with 60 Vbeta and 13 Jbeta primers. The protocol was immunoSEQ multiplex PCR, while the TCRdb copy is restricted to in-frame clones and leaves out a portion. This sample has about 150,000 clones; approximately 74% occur once, and the top ten carry 4.3%. What was sequenced was PBMCs. The source of these receptors is a man between 18 and 29 years old in good health and CMV-seropositive.

The genes are TRBV25-1 and TRBJ2-5; 8 bases match TRBD1. Losses at the gene ends were 3 bases for V and 1 base for J; bases not matched to a gene: 4. Germline V gene data show CDR1 as MGHDK and CDR2 as SYGVNS. The CDR3 consists of 15 residues. The CDR3 sequence: CASSDHRGSQETQYF. The CDR3 DNA follows: TGTGCCAGCAGTGACCACAGGGGGAGCCAAGAGACCCAGTACTTC.

This clone was recorded a few times. J is TRBJ2-7 and V is TRBV6-4, with 8 positions matching TRBD2. The V gene end was trimmed by 3 bases and the J gene end by 0 bases; junction bases not matched to a gene: 4. The CDR3 is 15 residues long. Germline loops: CDR1 MRHNA, CDR2 SNTAGT. CDR3 region: CASSEGAGGSYEQYF. CDR3 DNA sequence: TGTGCCAGCAGTGAAGGGGCGGGAGGCTCCTACGAGCAGTACTTC.

The chain employs TRBV5-1 and TRBJ2-7; D gene ambiguous. The CDR3 length is 14 residues. Germline CDR1 and CDR2: SGHRS and YFSETQ. With 0 bases removed from V and 1 base from J, the gap between germline ends came to 8 bases. The CDR3 DNA sequence: TGCGCCAGCAGCTTGGGTGTTCCTTCCTACGAGCAGTACTTC. Protein sequence: CASSLGVPSYEQYF.

This chain links TRBV7-2 with TRBJ1-5; D gene unclear. The CDR3 runs 13 residues. Trimming pared 1 base from V and 6 bases from J, leaving 7 bases between. CDR1 and CDR2 from the germline V gene are SGHTA and FQGNSA. The CDR3 coding sequence is TGTGCCAGCAGCTTAGAGCTACGTCAGCCCCAGCATTTT. Residues: CASSLELRQPQHF.

The gene calls are TRBV4-1 and TRBJ2-7, with D hard to call. The germline V and J ends were trimmed by 4 bases and 6 bases, with 16 bases remaining between them. The germline gives CDR1 MGHRA, CDR2 YSYEKL. There are 14 residues in the CDR3. DNA for the CDR3: TGCGCCAGCAGCCCGACGGTCTCCTCAGGCGAGCAGTACTTC. This encodes CASSPTVSSGEQYF.

The genes are TRBV19 and TRBJ2-7; 11 bases agree with TRBD2. Germline V CDR1 and CDR2: LNHDA, SQIVND (reference sequence). The junction had 13 bases not matched to a gene; V was cut back by 3 bases and J by 3 bases. This CDR3 comprises 18 residues. The CDR3 sequence is CASSMPTLAGGPGYEQYF. DNA of the CDR3: TGTGCCAGTAGTATGCCAACGTTAGCGGGAGGGCCGGGCTACGAGCAGTACTTC.

V usage is TRBV18 and J usage is TRBJ1-1; 12 bases are shared with TRBD1. Germline values: CDR1 KGHSH, CDR2 LQKENI. The J segment lost 2 bases and the V segment lost 3 bases, leaving 1 base of the junction unmatched. The length of the CDR3 is 15 residues. This CDR3 is CASSPGTGGNTEAFF. CDR3 bases: TGTGCCAGCTCACCCGGGACAGGGGGCAACACTGAAGCTTTCTTT. Full variable domain (outside the CDR3, taken from reference TRBV18 and TRBJ1-1): NAGVMQNPRHLVRRRGQEARLRCSPMKGHSHVYWYRQLPEEGLKFMVYLQKENIIDESGMPKERFSAEFPKEGPSILRIQQVVRGDSAAYFCASSPGTGGNTEAFFGQGTRLTVV.

This chain links TRBV9 with TRBJ2-1; 9 bases map to TRBD2. CDR1 is SGDLS and CDR2 is YYNGEE in the germline V gene. The length of the CDR3 is 16 residues. With 3 bases clipped from V and 4 bases from J, the junction kept 8 bases outside the gene matches. The CDR3: CASSASGTSIYNEQFF. The CDR3 DNA sequence: TGTGCCAGCAGCGCCTCCGGGACTAGCATTTACAATGAGCAGTTCTTC.

The chain joins TRBV10-1 to TRBJ2-1; no clear D. Germline V gene data show CDR1 as WNHNN and CDR2 as SYGVQD (reference sequence). The CDR3 is made up of 16 amino acids. V was pared by 3 bases and J by 6 bases, with 18 bases between. CDR3 DNA sequence: TGCGCCAGCAGTGAATTCGGTGGGCAGTGGGCCAATGAGCAGTTCTTC. Translated: CASSEFGGQWANEQFF.

This clone was seen only once. This chain connects TRBV27 to TRBJ2-5; D might be TRBD2 (6 bases). V lost 5 bases and J 4 bases, leaving 14 bases between the germline ends. In germline, CDR1 is MNHEY, CDR2 SMNVEV (reference sequence). This CDR3 comprises 14 residues. The CDR3: CASSPRTGGETQYF. Written as DNA, the CDR3 is TGTGCCAGCAGTCCGCGGACCGGGGGAGAGACCCAGTACTTC.

The J gene is TRBJ2-2, the V gene TRBV4-1, with TRBD2 identical over 7 bases. The germline gives CDR1 MGHRA, CDR2 YSYEKL. Trimming cost V 0 bases and J 1 base; bases outside gene matches: 2. This CDR3 spans 16 amino acids. In DNA, the CDR3 is TGCGCCAGCAGCCAAGAGGGAGGGGAGAACACCGGGGAGCTGTTTTTT. Its translation is CASSQEGGENTGELFF.

About this clone: Relative to the germline gene, one junction end is altered; a read error may explain this. The J gene is TRBJ2-7, the V gene TRBV7-7; maybe TRBD1 (6 bases). The CDR3 extends over 13 amino acids. The V gene's germline CDR1 is SSHAT and CDR2 FNYEAQ (reference sequence). CDR3 nucleotide sequence: TGTGCTAGCAGCTTAAAGGGGGACCTCGAGCAGTACTTC. Its protein is CASSLKGDLEQYF.

As for this clone: The sample holds other DNA sequences that translate to the same CDR3. This sequence joins TRBV6-5 and TRBJ1-2; D is possibly TRBD1 (5 bases). Germline V gives CDR1 MNHEY, CDR2 SVGAGI. This CDR3 comprises 12 residues. V was pared by 6 bases and J by 4 bases, with 9 bases between. The CDR3 DNA reads TGTGCCAGCAGGCAGGGCCCCTATGGCTACACCTTC. It translates to CASRQGPYGYTF.

The chain links TRBV5-4 to TRBJ1-1, with 8 bases aligning to TRBD1. This CDR3 comprises 16 residues. Germline values: CDR1 SGHNT, CDR2 YYREEE (reference sequence). V was pared by 4 bases and J by 4 bases, with 12 bases of the junction left unmatched. CDR3 in DNA: TGTGCCAGCAGCCACGGACAGGGCCGAGGGAGCACTGAAGCTTTCTTT. Translating gives CASSHGQGRGSTEAFF.

The gene calls are TRBV19 and TRBJ1-5; D is possibly TRBD1 (5 bases). The length of the CDR3 is 15 residues. Trimming pared 3 bases from V and 3 bases from J, leaving 12 bases between. Germline CDR1 and CDR2: LNHDA and SQIVND (reference sequence). This CDR3 reads CASSMIPGPNQPQHF. In DNA form, the CDR3 reads TGTGCCAGTAGTATGATCCCAGGGCCCAATCAGCCCCAGCATTTT.

The chain carries TRBV6-5 and TRBJ2-1; 11 bases are a match to TRBD1. This CDR3 spans 15 amino acids. V trimming: 4 bases; J trimming: 4 bases; junction bases outside the gene matches: 3. Per the germline V gene, CDR1 is MNHEY and CDR2 is SVGAGI. The CDR3 loop reads CASSLDRGPYNEQFF. The CDR3 nucleotides are TGTGCCAGCAGTTTGGACAGGGGGCCTTACAATGAGCAGTTCTTC.

V gene TRBV15 combines with J gene TRBJ2-7; 9 nucleotides match TRBD1. This CDR3 region has 18 residues. Germline loops: CDR1 LNHNV, CDR2 YYDKDF (reference sequence). The J segment lost 0 bases and the V segment lost 0 bases, leaving 9 bases of the junction unmatched. CDR3 coding DNA: TGTGCCACCAGCAGAGATTACGGGGACAGGGTGAGCTCCTACGAGCAGTACTTC. Protein: CATSRDYGDRVSSYEQYF.

This chain links TRBV28 with TRBJ2-1, with a tentative D call TRBD2 (6 bases). Germline V CDR1 and CDR2: MDHEN, SYDVKM. V was pared by 3 bases and J by 3 bases, with 9 bases between. The length of the CDR3 is 14 residues. In DNA form, the CDR3 reads TGTGCCAGCAGTTTGGCGGGAAACTACAATGAGCAGTTCTTC. Its translation is CASSLAGNYNEQFF.

The genes are TRBV6-1 and TRBJ1-6, with 8 bases lining up with TRBD1. V gave up 4 bases and J gave up 10 bases; unmatched junction bases: 12. Germline CDR1 MNHNS, CDR2 SASEGT. The CDR3 length is 16 residues. As DNA, the CDR3 is TGTGCCAGCAGTGCTAGACGACAGGGGTTGGGATCACCCCTCCACTTT. As protein: CASSARRQGLGSPLHF.

The V and J genes are TRBV9 and TRBJ2-7; 7 bases map to TRBD1. Germline lookup yields CDR1 SGDLS and CDR2 YYNGEE. CDR3 size: 18 residues. After removal of 4 bases from V and 6 bases from J, the junction contained 22 bases not matched to a gene. The CDR3 DNA sequence: TGTGCCAGCAGCCAAGATTGGCCGGGACAGTCATACCGAGGCGAGCAGTACTTC. It specifies CASSQDWPGQSYRGEQYF.

This clone was seen a few times. The J gene is TRBJ1-5, the V gene TRBV19; D perhaps matches TRBD1 (6 bases). Germline values: CDR1 LNHDA, CDR2 SQIVND (reference sequence). The CDR3 covers 15 residues. V was trimmed by 5 bases and J by 4 bases, leaving 15 bases between them. The CDR3 protein is CASSPSQGFNQPQHF. CDR3 sequence (DNA): TGTGCCAGTAGTCCTAGCCAGGGGTTTAATCAGCCCCAGCATTTT.

The chain carries TRBV15 and TRBJ1-6; D may be TRBD1 (5 bases). Looked up from germline, CDR1 is LNHNV and CDR2 is YYDKDF (reference sequence). There are 16 residues in the CDR3. Trimming left V 5 bases short and J 6 bases short, with 17 bases between. The CDR3 DNA follows: TGTGCCACCAGCGCCGTTACCAGGGCCCGTAATTCACCCCTCCACTTT. Amino acid sequence: CATSAVTRARNSPLHF. Together with reference TRBV15 and TRBJ1-6, the CDR3 gives the full variable domain: DAMVIQNPRYQVTQFGKPVTLSCSQTLNHNVMYWYQQKSSQAPKLLFHYYDKDFNNEADTPDNFQSRRPNTSFCFLDIRSPGLGDTAMYLCATSAVTRARNSPLHFGNGTRLTVT.

The CDR3 DNA reads TGTGCTAGTTCACCTCCCGGGCAGGGGAGGGCTGAAGCTTTCTTT. Translated: CASSPPGQGRAEAFF. V and J are TRBV12-5 and TRBJ1-1, with TRBD1 as a possible D gene (6 bases). This CDR3 has 15 residues. Trimming stripped 8 bases from V and 6 bases from J, with 22 bases between. Germline V lookup: CDR1 LGHNT, CDR2 FRNRAP.

The sample holds a few counts of this clone. V gene TRBV4-1 combines with J gene TRBJ2-7, with 8 bases that match TRBD2. Germline V gene sequence: CDR1 MGHRA, CDR2 YSYEKL. This CDR3 spans 12 amino acids. Losses at the gene ends were 3 bases for V and 10 bases for J; bases not matched to a gene: 5. Here the CDR3 reads CASSQLSGVQYF. The CDR3 DNA reads as TGCGCCAGCAGCCAGCTTAGCGGGGTTCAGTACTTC.

This chain links TRBV28 with TRBJ2-7, with 10 bases that match TRBD1. V shed 2 bases and J 2 bases; nucleotides not matched to a gene: 3. Germline V gene data show CDR1 as MDHEN and CDR2 as SYDVKM. The CDR3 runs 15 residues. The CDR3 DNA follows: TGTGCCAGCAGTTTACCGGGACAGGGGACCTACGAGCAGTACTTC. Encoded protein: CASSLPGQGTYEQYF. Variable domain in full (rest from reference TRBV28 and TRBJ2-7): DVKVTQSSRYLVKRTGEKVFLECVQDMDHENMFWYRQDPGLGLRLIYFSYDVKMKEKGDIPEGYSVSREKKERFSLILESASTNQTSMYLCASSLPGQGTYEQYFGPGTRLTVT.

This clone appeared a few times. The genes are TRBV7-9 and TRBJ2-1; D ambiguous. The CDR3 consists of 12 residues. Trimming left V 5 bases short and J 5 bases short, with 7 bases between. Germline loops: CDR1 SEHNR, CDR2 FQNEAQ (reference sequence). This chain's CDR3 is CASSPSHNEQFF. CDR3 DNA sequence: TGTGCCAGCAGCCCTTCTCACAATGAGCAGTTCTTC.

The chain uses TRBV18 and TRBJ1-2; 10 bases match TRBD1. CDR3 length: 15 residues. V shed 4 bases, J shed 4 bases, and the junction held 6 bases outside the gene matches. From germline, CDR1 is KGHSH and CDR2 LQKENI. CDR3 sequence (DNA): TGTGCCAGCTCACACGACAGGGGGCTGGGCTATGGCTACACCTTC. Translated, it gives CASSHDRGLGYGYTF.